This record covers a single T cell receptor beta chain. The data originate from a study of blood T cell repertoires in COVID-19. Assay: immunoSEQ multiplex PCR; the TCRdb copy retains only in-frame clones and omits some. The table lists 45,000 to 50,000 clones, 70% to 90% of them singletons. The CDR3 is 14 amino acids. V lost 3 bases and J lost 14, with 18 bases in between. Per the germline V gene, CDR1 is SGHRS and CDR2 is YFSETQ. The sample taken for sequencing was peripheral blood. The receptor was isolated from a human donor in a cohort sampled during active COVID-19. The chain uses TRBV5-1 and TRBJ1-6, with D perhaps matching TRBD1 (5 bases). CDR3 in amino acids: CASSSGTPGGALHF. For the CDR3, the DNA is TGCGCCAGCAGCTCAGGGACCCCGGGAGGGGCCCTCCACTTT. The full variable domain, its missing parts supplied by reference TRBV5-1 and TRBJ1-6, is KAGVTQTPRYLIKTRGQQVTLSCSPISGHRSVSWYQQTPGQGLQFLFEYFSETQRNKGNFPGRFSGRQFSNSRSEMNVSTLELGDSALYLCASSSGTPGGALHFGNGTRLTVT.